The rows below give T cell receptor beta chains drawn from one sample of a study of T cells in Graves' hyperthyroidism and ophthalmopathy. MiXCR was run by TCRdb on the multiplex PCR reads, yielding one entry per CDR3 protein. Here the sample spans under 350,000 distinct CDR3 sequences, approximately 22% being singletons. Sequencing was done on a sample of blood. These receptors were taken from a woman aged 45-60 years with Graves' hyperthyroidism. Both conserved end residues are part of each CDR3. Fields, in order: J gene, CDR3 length, V gene, clone size, D gene, CDR3 protein, CDR3 DNA. The D gene is left open where the match is weak. Clone size appears in some rows only: once, few, many, or a class for an expanded clone.

J: TRBJ1-2; length: 15; V: TRBV2; size: -; D: TRBD1; CDR3: CASSPHRGPGNGYTF; DNA: TGTGCCAGCAGCCCTCACAGGGGGCCTGGGAATGGCTACACCTTC
J: TRBJ2-1; length: 16; V: TRBV12-3/TRBV12-4; size: many; D: -; CDR3: CASSFLSGGRYNEQFF; DNA: TGTGCCAGCAGTTTTCTGTCCGGGGGCCGTTACAATGAGCAGTTCTTC
J: TRBJ2-5; length: 14; V: TRBV5-8; size: few; D: -; CDR3: CASSYSRPPETQYF; DNA: TGTGCCAGCAGCTACTCCCGGCCTCCAGAGACCCAGTACTTC
J: TRBJ1-1; length: 13; V: TRBV3-1; size: -; D: TRBD1; CDR3: CASSYQGQHEAFF; DNA: TGTGCCAGCAGCTACCAGGGACAGCATGAAGCTTTCTTT
J: TRBJ1-2; length: 14; V: TRBV28; size: -; D: -; CDR3: CASSPRQGLHGYTF; DNA: TGTGCCAGCAGTCCACGGCAGGGGTTGCATGGCTACACCTTC
J: TRBJ2-3; length: 15; V: TRBV20-1; size: many; D: -; CDR3: CSARELVGGTDTQYF; DNA: TGCAGTGCTAGAGAACTGGTCGGGGGCACAGATACGCAGTATTTT
J: TRBJ2-7; length: 13; V: TRBV29-1; size: many; D: TRBD1; CDR3: CSVSTGTRYEQYF; DNA: TGCAGCGTTTCGACAGGGACCCGTTACGAGCAGTACTTC
J: TRBJ2-2; length: 16; V: TRBV10-3; size: -; D: TRBD1; CDR3: CAISGGRTGGTGELFF; DNA: TGTGCCATCAGTGGTGGAAGGACAGGGGGCACCGGGGAGCTGTTTTTT
J: TRBJ2-7; length: 15; V: TRBV14; size: many; D: -; CDR3: CASSQEINPTYEQYF; DNA: TGTGCCAGCAGCCAAGAGATTAACCCCACCTACGAGCAGTACTTC
J: TRBJ1-6; length: 16; V: TRBV2; size: -; D: TRBD1; CDR3: CASSRTGGSGGSPLHF; DNA: TGTGCCAGCAGTCGGACAGGGGGCTCTGGGGGTTCACCCCTCCACTTT
J: TRBJ2-1; length: 15; V: TRBV6-6; size: few; D: TRBD2; CDR3: CASSYSSGGQQKQFF; DNA: TGTGCCAGCAGTTACTCATCGGGAGGCCAACAAAAGCAGTTCTTC
J: TRBJ2-1; length: 12; V: TRBV30; size: many; D: -; CDR3: CAWDQGGNEQFF; DNA: TGTGCCTGGGACCAGGGGGGCAATGAGCAGTTCTTC
J: TRBJ2-2; length: 16; V: TRBV19; size: -; D: -; CDR3: CASKIKVGLFTGELFF; DNA: TGTGCCAGTAAGATTAAGGTTGGACTGTTCACCGGGGAGCTGTTTTTT
J: TRBJ1-1; length: 16; V: TRBV4-2; size: -; D: TRBD1; CDR3: CASSLTGTGSGTEAFF; DNA: TGTGCCAGCAGCCTTACCGGGACAGGGTCGGGCACTGAAGCTTTCTTT
J: TRBJ2-7; length: 16; V: TRBV7-2; size: many; D: TRBD2; CDR3: CASSKIGGSGSYEQYF; DNA: TGTGCCAGCAGCAAAATCGGGGGTAGCGGGAGCTACGAGCAGTACTTC